The T cell receptor beta chain described here comes from a study of cytomegalovirus exposure and HLA in healthy donors. Study outcomes and limitations: It was reported that the classifier diagnosed cytomegalovirus status with high specificity and sensitivity in both the original and validation cohorts. Approximately 160 TCR beta chains were listed as cytomegalovirus-associated.

Worth noting for this clone: The target antigen is unknown.

CDR1 and CDR2 (germline): MGHDK, SYGVNS. The CDR3 covers 15 residues. After removal of 4 bases from V and 4 bases from J, the junction contained 9 bases not matched to a gene. Generated by immunoSEQ multiplex PCR, the TCRdb table keeps only in-frame clones and is missing some. The sample shows about 140,000 clones, almost 85% of them seen only once. The receptor was derived from a woman in her thirties in good health and CMV-seronegative. This chain links TRBV25-1 with TRBJ2-5; 7 bases fit TRBD1. Specimen: PBMCs. The CDR3 sequence: CASSADRVQGETQYF. Written as DNA, the CDR3 is TGTGCCAGCAGTGCAGACAGGGTTCAGGGAGAGACCCAGTACTTC.